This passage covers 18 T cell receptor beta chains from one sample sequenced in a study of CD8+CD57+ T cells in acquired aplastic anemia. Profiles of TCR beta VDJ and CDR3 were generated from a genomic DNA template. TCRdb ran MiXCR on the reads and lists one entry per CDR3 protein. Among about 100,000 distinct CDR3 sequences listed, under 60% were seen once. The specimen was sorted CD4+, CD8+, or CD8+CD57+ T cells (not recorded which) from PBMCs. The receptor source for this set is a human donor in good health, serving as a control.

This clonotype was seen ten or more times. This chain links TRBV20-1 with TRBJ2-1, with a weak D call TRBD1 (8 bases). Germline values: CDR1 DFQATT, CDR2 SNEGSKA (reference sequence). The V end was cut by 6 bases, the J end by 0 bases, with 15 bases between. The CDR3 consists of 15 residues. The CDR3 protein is CSALTGGASYNEQFF. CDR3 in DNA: TGCAGTGCGCTAACAGGGGGGGCCTCCTACAATGAGCAGTTCTTC.

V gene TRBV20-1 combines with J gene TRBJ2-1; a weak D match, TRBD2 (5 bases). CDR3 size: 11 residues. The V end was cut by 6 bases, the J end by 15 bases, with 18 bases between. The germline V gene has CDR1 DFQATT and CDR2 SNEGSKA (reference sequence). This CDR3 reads CSAQTSSVLFF. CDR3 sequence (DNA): TGCAGTGCCCAAACTAGTTCGGTGCTGTTCTTC.

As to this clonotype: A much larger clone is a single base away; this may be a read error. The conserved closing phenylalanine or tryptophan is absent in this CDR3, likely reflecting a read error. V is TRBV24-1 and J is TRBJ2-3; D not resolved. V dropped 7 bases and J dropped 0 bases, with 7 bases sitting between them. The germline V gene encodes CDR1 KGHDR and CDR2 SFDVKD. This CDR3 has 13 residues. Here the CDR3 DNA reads TGTGCCACCAGCTCCTCTAGCACAGATACGCAGTATTCT. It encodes CATSSSSTDTQYS.

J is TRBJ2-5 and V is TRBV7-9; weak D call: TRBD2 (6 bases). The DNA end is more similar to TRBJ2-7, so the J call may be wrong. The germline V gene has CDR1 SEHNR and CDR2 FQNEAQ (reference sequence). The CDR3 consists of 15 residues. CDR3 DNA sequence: TGTGCCAGCAGCACACCCGGGGGTGGCGGCTACGAGCAGTACTTC. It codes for CASSTPGGGGYEQYF.

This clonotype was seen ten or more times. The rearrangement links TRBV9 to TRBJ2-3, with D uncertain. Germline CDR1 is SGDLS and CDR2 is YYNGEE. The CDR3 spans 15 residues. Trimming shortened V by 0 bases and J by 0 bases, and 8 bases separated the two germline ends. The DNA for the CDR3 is TGTGCCAGCAGCGTAGACGGGCTTAGCACAGATACGCAGTATTTT. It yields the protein CASSVDGLSTDTQYF.

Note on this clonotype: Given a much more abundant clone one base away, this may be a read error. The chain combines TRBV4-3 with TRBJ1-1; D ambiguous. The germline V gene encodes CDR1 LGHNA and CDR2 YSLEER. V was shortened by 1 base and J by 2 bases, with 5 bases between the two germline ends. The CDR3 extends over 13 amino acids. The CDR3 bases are TGCGCCAGCAGCCAAGTTGCCAACACTGAAGCTTTCTTT. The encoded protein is CASSQVANTEAFF.

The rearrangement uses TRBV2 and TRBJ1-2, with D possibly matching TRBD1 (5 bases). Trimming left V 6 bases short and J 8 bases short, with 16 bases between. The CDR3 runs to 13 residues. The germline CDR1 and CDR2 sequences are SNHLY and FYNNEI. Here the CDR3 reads CASSWRGVEGYTF. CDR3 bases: TGTGCCAGCAGCTGGAGAGGGGTGGAAGGCTACACCTTC.

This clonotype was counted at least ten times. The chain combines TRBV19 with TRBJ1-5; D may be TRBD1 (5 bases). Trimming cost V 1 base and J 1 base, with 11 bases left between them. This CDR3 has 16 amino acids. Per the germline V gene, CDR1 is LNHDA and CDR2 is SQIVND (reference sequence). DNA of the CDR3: TGTGCCAGTAGTATAGTGGGGGTTAGAAGCAATCAGCCCCAGCATTTT. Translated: CASSIVGVRSNQPQHF.

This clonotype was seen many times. The CDR3 region is CASSSGTGVEKLFF. CDR3 coding DNA: TGTGCCAGCAGTTCCGGGACAGGGGTGGAAAAACTGTTTTTT. The chain couples TRBV5-5 to TRBJ1-4; 10 bases match TRBD1. Germline V gene sequence: CDR1 SGHKS, CDR2 YYEKEE (reference sequence). The V segment lost 5 bases and the J segment 8 bases; nucleotides outside the gene matches: 6. The length of the CDR3 is 14 residues.

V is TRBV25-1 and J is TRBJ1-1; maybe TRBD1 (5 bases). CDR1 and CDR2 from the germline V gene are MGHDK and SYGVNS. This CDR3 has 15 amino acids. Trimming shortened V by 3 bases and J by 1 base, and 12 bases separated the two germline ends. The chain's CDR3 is CASSDPRETNTEAFF. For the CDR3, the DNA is TGTGCCAGCAGTGACCCCAGGGAGACGAACACTGAAGCTTTCTTT.

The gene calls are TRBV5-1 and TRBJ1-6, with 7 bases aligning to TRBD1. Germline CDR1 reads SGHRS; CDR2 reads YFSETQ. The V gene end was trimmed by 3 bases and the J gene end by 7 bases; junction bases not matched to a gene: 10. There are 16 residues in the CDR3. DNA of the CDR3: TGCGCCAGCAGCTCGGGGCCGGGACAGCTCAATTCACCCCTCCACTTT. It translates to CASSSGPGQLNSPLHF.

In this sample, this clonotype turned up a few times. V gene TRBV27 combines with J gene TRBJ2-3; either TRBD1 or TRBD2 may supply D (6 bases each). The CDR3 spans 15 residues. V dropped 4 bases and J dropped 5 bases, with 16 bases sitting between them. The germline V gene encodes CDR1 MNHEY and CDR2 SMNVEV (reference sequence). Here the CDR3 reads CASSSLGGLGDTQYF. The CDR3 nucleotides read TGTGCCAGCAGTTCCCTAGGGGGGCTGGGAGATACGCAGTATTTT.

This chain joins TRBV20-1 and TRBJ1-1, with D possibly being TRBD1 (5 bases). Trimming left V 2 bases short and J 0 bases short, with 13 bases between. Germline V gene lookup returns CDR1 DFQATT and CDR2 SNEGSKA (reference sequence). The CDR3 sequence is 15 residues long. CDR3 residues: CSARPLQAMNTEAFF. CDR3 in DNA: TGCAGTGCTAGACCATTACAGGCCATGAACACTGAAGCTTTCTTT.

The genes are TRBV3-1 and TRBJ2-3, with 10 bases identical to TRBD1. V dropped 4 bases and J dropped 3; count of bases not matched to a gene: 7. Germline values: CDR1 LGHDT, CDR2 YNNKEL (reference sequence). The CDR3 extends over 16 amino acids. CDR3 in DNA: TGTGCCAGCAGCCCGACAGGGGGCGATTCAACAGATACGCAGTATTTT. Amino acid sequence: CASSPTGGDSTDTQYF.

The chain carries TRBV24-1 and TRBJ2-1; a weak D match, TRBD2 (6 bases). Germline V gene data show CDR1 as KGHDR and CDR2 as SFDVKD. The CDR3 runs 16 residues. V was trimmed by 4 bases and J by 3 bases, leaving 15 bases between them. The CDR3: CATSETGGGRYNEQFF. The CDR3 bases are TGTGCCACCAGTGAAACCGGGGGTGGTCGCTACAATGAGCAGTTCTTC.

The CDR3 protein is CAARGLAYEQYF. The CDR3 DNA reads TGTGCCGCTCGGGGGCTGGCCTACGAGCAGTACTTC. The V gene is TRBV10-3, the J gene TRBJ2-7; D could derive from TRBD1 or TRBD2 (6 bases each). Germline CDR1 is ENHRY and CDR2 is SYGVKD. The CDR3 spans 12 residues. V lost 11 bases, J lost 2 bases, and 13 bases lay in between.

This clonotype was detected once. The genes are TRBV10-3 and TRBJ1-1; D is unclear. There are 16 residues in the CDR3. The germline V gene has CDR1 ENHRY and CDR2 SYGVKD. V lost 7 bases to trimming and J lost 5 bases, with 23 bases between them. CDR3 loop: CAIKRSLFGEGTEAFF. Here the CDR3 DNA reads TGTGCCATCAAACGGTCCCTCTTCGGGGAAGGGACTGAAGCTTTCTTT.

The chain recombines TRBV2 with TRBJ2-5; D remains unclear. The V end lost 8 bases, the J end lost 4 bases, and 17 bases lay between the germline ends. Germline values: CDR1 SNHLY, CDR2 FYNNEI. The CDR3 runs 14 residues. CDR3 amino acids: CASGEGPNGETQYF. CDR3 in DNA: TGTGCCAGCGGAGAAGGTCCGAATGGAGAGACCCAGTACTTC.